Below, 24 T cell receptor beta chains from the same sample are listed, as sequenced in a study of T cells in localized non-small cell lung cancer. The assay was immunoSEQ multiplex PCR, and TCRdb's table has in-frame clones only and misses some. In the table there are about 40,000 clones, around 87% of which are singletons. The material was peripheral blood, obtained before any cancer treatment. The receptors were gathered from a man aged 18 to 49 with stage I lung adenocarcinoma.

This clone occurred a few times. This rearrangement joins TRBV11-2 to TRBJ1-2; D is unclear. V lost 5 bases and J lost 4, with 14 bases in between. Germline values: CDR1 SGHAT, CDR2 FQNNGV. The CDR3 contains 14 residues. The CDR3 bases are TGTGCCAGCAGCCCCGTGGACGGACTCTATGGCTACACCTTC. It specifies CASSPVDGLYGYTF.

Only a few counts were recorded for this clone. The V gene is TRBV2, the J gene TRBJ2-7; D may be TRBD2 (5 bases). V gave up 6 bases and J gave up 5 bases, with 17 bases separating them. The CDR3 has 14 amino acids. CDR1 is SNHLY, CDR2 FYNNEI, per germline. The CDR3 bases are TGTGCCAGCAGCCCACCGGGATCCCGCCACGAGCAGTACTTC. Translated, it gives CASSPPGSRHEQYF. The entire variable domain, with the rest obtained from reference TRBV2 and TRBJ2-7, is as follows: EPEVTQTPSHQVTQMGQEVILRCVPISNHLYFYWYRQILGQKVEFLVSFYNNEISEKSEIFDDQFSVERPDGSNFTLKIRSTKLEDSAMYFCASSPPGSRHEQYFGPGTRLTVT.

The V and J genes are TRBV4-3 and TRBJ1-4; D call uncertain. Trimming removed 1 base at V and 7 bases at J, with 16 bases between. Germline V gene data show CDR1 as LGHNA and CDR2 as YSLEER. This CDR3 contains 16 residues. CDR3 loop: CASSQGKNGGSEKLFF. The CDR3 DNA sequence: TGCGCCAGCAGCCAAGGAAAAAACGGTGGTAGTGAAAAACTGTTTTTT.

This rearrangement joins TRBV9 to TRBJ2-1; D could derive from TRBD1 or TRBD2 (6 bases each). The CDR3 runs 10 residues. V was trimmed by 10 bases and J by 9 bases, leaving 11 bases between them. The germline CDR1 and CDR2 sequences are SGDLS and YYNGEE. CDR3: CASGGGEQFF. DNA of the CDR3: TGTGCCTCTGGAGGGGGTGAGCAGTTCTTC.

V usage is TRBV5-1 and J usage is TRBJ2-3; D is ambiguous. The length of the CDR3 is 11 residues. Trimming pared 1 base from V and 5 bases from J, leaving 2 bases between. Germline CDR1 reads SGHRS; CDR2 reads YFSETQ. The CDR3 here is CASSLKDTQYF. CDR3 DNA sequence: TGCGCCAGCAGCTTGAAAGATACGCAGTATTTT. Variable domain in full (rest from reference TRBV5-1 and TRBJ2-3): KAGVTQTPRYLIKTRGQQVTLSCSPISGHRSVSWYQQTPGQGLQFLFEYFSETQRNKGNFPGRFSGRQFSNSRSEMNVSTLELGDSALYLCASSLKDTQYFGPGTRLTVL.

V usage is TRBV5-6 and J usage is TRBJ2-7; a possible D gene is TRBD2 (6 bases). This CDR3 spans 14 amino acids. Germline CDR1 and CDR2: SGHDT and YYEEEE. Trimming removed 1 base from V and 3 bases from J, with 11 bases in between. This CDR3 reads CASSLRAGNYEQYF. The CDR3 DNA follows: TGTGCCAGCAGCTTGAGGGCGGGAAACTACGAGCAGTACTTC. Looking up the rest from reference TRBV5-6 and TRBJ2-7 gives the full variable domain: DAGVTQSPTHLIKTRGQQVTLRCSPKSGHDTVSWYQQALGQGPQFIFQYYEEEERQRGNFPDRFSGHQFPNYSSELNVNALLLGDSALYLCASSLRAGNYEQYFGPGTRLTVT.

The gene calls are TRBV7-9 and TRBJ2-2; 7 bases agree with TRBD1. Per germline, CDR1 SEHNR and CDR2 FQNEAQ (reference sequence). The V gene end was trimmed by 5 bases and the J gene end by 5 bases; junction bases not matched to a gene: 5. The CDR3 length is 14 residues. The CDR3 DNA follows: TGTGCCAGCAGCCCCCCGACAGGGACCGGGGAGCTGTTTTTT. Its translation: CASSPPTGTGELFF.

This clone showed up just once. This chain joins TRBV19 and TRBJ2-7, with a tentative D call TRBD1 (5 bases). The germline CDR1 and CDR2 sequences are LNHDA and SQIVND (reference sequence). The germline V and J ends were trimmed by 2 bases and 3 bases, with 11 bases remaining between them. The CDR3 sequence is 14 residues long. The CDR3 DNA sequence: TGTGCCAGTAGTATACAGGGAACCCGCTACGAGCAGTACTTC. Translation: CASSIQGTRYEQYF. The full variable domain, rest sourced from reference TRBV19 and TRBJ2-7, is DGGITQSPKYLFRKEGQNVTLSCEQNLNHDAMYWYRQDPGQGLRLIYYSQIVNDFQKGDIAEGYSVSREKKESFPLTVTSAQKNPTAFYLCASSIQGTRYEQYFGPGTRLTVT.

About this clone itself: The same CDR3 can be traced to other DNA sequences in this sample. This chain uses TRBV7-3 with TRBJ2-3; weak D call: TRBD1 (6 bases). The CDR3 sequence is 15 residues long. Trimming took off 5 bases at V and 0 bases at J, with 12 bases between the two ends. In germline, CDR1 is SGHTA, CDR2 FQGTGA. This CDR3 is CASSPLGQSTDTQYF. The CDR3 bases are TGTGCCAGCAGCCCTCTAGGACAGAGCACAGATACGCAGTATTTT.

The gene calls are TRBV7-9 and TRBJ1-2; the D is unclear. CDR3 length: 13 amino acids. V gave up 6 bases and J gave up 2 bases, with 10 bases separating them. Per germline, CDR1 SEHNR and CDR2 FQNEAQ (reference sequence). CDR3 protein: CASSLDTNYGYTF. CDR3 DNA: TGTGCCAGCAGTCTCGACACCAACTATGGCTACACCTTC.

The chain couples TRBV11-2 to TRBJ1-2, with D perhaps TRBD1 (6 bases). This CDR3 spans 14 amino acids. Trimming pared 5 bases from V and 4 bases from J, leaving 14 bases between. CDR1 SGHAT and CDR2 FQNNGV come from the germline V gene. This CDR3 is CASSPLWTVYGYTF. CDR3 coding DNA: TGTGCCAGCAGCCCATTATGGACAGTCTATGGCTACACCTTC.

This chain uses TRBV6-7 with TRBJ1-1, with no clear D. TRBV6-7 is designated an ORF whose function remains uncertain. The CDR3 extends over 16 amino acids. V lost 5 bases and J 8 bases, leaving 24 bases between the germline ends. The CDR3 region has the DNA TGTGCCAGCAGTCCCTCCTCAGCACGAGCGGCTGTCGAAGCTTTCTTT. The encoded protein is CASSPSSARAAVEAFF.

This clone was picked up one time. This chain's CDR3 is CASSMAGGPSEQFF. The CDR3 coding sequence is TGTGCCAGTAGTATGGCGGGGGGACCTTCCGAGCAGTTCTTC. The genes are TRBV19 and TRBJ2-1; TRBD2 matches 8 bases. The CDR3 runs 14 residues. Germline V lookup: CDR1 LNHDA, CDR2 SQIVND (reference sequence). V lost 3 bases, J lost 10 bases, and 8 bases stayed unmatched. The whole variable domain, remainder taken from reference TRBV19 and TRBJ2-1, is DGGITQSPKYLFRKEGQNVTLSCEQNLNHDAMYWYRQDPGQGLRLIYYSQIVNDFQKGDIAEGYSVSREKKESFPLTVTSAQKNPTAFYLCASSMAGGPSEQFFGPGTRLTVL.

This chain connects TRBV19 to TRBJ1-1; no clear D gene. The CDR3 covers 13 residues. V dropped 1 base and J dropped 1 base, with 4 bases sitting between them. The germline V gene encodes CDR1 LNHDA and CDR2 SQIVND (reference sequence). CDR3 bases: TGTGCCAGTAGTATAGGCAGGAACACTGAAGCTTTCTTT. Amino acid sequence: CASSIGRNTEAFF.

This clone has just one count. As DNA, the CDR3 is TGTGCCAGCATCCTTAACGTTGAAGCTTTCTTT. It yields the protein CASILNVEAFF. This chain uses TRBV21-1 with TRBJ1-1. TRBV21-1 is designated a pseudogene. The CDR3 totals 11 residues.

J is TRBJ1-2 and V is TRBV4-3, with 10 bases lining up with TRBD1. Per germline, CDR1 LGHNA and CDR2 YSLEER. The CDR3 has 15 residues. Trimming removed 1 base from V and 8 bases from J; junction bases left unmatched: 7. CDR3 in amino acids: CASSQVPGQGTGYTF. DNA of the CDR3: TGCGCCAGCAGCCAAGTGCCGGGACAGGGGACCGGCTACACCTTC.

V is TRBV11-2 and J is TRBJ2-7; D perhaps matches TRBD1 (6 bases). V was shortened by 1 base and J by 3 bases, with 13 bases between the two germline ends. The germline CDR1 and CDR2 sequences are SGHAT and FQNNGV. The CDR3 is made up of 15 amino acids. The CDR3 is CASSLGQGNIYEQYF. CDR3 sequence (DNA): TGTGCCAGCAGCTTAGGGCAGGGGAATATCTACGAGCAGTACTTC.

The CDR3 bases are TGTGCCTGTAACGAGGGACTAGTGAACAATGAGCAGTTCTTC. Protein: CACNEGLVNNEQFF. The chain couples TRBV30 to TRBJ2-1, with 8 bases matching TRBD2. J lost 5 bases, V lost 6 bases, and 9 bases had no gene match. Germline V gene data show CDR1 as GTSNPN and CDR2 as SVGIG (reference sequence). The CDR3 is 14 amino acids. The full variable domain, in which reference TRBV30 and TRBJ2-1 provide the parts outside the CDR3, is SQTIHQWPATLVQPVGSPLSLECTVEGTSNPNLYWYRQAAGRGLQLLFYSVGIGQISSEVPQNLSASRPQDRQFILSSKKLLLSDSGFYLCACNEGLVNNEQFFGPGTRLTVL.

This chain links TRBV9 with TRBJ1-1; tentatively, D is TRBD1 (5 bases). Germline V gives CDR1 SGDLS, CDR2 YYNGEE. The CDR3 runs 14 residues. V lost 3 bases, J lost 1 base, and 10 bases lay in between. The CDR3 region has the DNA TGTGCCAGCAGCGAAGGGGTTGCGAACACTGAAGCTTTCTTT. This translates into CASSEGVANTEAFF.

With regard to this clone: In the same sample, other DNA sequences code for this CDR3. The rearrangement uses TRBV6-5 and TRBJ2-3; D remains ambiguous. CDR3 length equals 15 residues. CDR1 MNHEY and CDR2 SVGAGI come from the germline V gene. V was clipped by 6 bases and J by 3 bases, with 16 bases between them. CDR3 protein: CASRARQGGTDTQYF. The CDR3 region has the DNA TGTGCCAGCAGGGCCAGACAAGGCGGTACAGATACGCAGTATTTT.

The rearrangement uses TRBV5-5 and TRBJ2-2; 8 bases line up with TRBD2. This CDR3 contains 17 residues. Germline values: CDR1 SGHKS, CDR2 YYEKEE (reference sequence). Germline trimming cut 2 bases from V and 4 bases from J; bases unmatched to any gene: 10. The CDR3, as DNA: TGTGCCAGCAGCTTCGTCCCGGCGGGGGGTTCCACCGGGGAGCTGTTTTTT. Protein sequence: CASSFVPAGGSTGELFF.

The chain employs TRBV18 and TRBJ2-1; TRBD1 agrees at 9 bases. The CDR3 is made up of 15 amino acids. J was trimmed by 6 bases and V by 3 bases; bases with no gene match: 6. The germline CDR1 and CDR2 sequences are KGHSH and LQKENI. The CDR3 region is CASSPDRGGSNEQFF. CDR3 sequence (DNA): TGTGCCAGCTCACCCGACAGGGGGGGGTCCAATGAGCAGTTCTTC.

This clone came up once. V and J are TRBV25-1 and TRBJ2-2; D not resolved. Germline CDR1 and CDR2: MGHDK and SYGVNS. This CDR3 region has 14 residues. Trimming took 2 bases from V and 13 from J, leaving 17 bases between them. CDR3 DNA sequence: TGTGCCAGCAGTGAAGGAAGCTCTTTGGGTGGGCTGTTTTTT. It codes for CASSEGSSLGGLFF.

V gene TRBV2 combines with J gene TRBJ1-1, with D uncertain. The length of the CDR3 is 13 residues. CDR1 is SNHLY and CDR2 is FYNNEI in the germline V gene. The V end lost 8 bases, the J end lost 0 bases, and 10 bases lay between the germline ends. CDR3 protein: CASSTVMNTEAFF. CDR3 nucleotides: TGTGCCAGCTCCACAGTGATGAACACTGAAGCTTTCTTT.